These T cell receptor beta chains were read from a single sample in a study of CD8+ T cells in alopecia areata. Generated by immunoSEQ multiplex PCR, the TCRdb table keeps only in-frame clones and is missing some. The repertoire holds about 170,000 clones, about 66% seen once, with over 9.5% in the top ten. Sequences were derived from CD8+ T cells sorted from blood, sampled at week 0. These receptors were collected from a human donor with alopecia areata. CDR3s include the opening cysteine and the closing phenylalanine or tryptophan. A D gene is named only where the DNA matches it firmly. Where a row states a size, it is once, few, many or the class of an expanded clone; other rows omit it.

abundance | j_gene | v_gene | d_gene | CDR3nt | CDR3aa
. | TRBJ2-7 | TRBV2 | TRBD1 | TGTGCCAGCAGTGAAACCCCGCAGGGGGCCGGCCTTGGGGACTTC | CASSETPQGAGLGDF
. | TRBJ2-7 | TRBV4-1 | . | TGCGCCAGCAGCCAAGTGGAAACCTACGAGCAGTACTTC | CASSQVETYEQYF
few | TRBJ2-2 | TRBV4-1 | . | TGCGCCAGCATGGGCGACACCGGGGAGCTGTTTTTT | CASMGDTGELFF
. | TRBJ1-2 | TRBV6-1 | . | TGTGCCAGCAGTGAAATCGGGGGGAACTATGGCTACACCTTC | CASSEIGGNYGYTF
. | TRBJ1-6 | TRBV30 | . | TGTGCCTGGAGTGCTACGGAGGCCCTCCCCCTCCACTTT | CAWSATEALPLHF
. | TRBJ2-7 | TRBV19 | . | TGTGCCAGTAGTGGACAGACTACGGTCGAGCAGTACTTC | CASSGQTTVEQYF
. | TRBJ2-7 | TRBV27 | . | TGTGCCAGCAGTTCGACAGGCGGTTTCGAGCAGTACTTC | CASSSTGGFEQYF
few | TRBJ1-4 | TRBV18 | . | TGTGCCAGCTCACCCCATAATGAAAAACTGTTTTTT | CASSPHNEKLFF
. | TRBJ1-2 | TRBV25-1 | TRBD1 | TGTGCCAGCAGTGAGGGACAGGGGCTTGGCTACACCTTC | CASSEGQGLGYTF
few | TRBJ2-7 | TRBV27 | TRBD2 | TGTGCCAGCAGTTTGGATGGGGGGGGAGCCTACGAGCAGTACTTC | CASSLDGGGAYEQYF
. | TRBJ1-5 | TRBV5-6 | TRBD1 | TGTGCCAGCAGCTTCGGACAGGGCCCCCAGCCCCAGCATTTT | CASSFGQGPQPQHF
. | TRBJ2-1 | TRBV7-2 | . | TGTGCCAGCAGCTTAGCCAGGGCGCCTACCTACAATGAGCAGTTCTTC | CASSLARAPTYNEQFF
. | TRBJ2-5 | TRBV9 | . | TGTGCCAGCAGCGTGAGGGGTCGGGAGACCCAGTACTTC | CASSVRGRETQYF
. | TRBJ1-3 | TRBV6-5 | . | TGTGCCAGCAGTTACTCGAGTGGAAACACCATATATTTT | CASSYSSGNTIYF
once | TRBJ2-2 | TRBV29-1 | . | TGCAGCGTTTCGACAGGCGGAGACACCGGGGAGCTGTTTTTT | CSVSTGGDTGELFF
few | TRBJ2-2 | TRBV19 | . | TGTGCCAGTAGGGGCGGGGAGGCCGGGGAGCTGTTTTTT | CASRGGEAGELFF
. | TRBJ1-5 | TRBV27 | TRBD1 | TGTGCCAGCAGTTTACGACAGGGGGGGAATCAGCCCCAGCATTTT | CASSLRQGGNQPQHF
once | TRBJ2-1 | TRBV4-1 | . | TGCGCCAGCAGCCAAGGGACAGATGAGCAGTTCTTC | CASSQGTDEQFF
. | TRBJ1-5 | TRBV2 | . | TGTGCCAGCAGCCCCCAGGTCCAGGGTGGCAATCAGCCCCAGCATTTT | CASSPQVQGGNQPQHF